The rows below give T cell receptor beta chains drawn from one sample of a study of cytomegalovirus exposure and HLA in healthy donors. Profiled with immunoSEQ multiplex PCR; TCRdb holds only in-frame clones, not every one. The sample lists fewer than 150,000 clones, around 88% occurring once. Sequencing input: PBMCs. All receptors derive from a woman between 18 and 29 years old in good health and CMV-seropositive. CDR3s include the opening cysteine and the closing phenylalanine or tryptophan. A D gene is named only where the DNA matches it firmly. Size values are once, few and many counts, or a class for expanded clones, and some rows have none.

J,D,size,V,CDR3,DNA
TRBJ2-3,TRBD2,-,TRBV27,CASSPWTSGTDTQYF,TGTGCCAGCAGTCCATGGACTAGCGGAACAGATACGCAGTATTTT
TRBJ2-7,TRBD1,once,TRBV9,CASSAKPTGGLPYEQYF,TGTGCCAGCAGCGCGAAGCCGACAGGGGGCCTACCCTACGAGCAGTACTTC
TRBJ2-7,TRBD1,-,TRBV28,CASSPGSGPGGEQYF,TGTGCCAGCAGTCCGGGCAGCGGACCAGGGGGCGAGCAGTACTTC
TRBJ2-1,TRBD1,-,TRBV5-1,CASSFRTGTGNEQFF,TGCGCCAGCAGCTTTAGGACAGGGACAGGCAATGAGCAGTTCTTC
TRBJ2-3,-,-,TRBV4-2,CASSQDEGEYADTQYF,TGTGCCAGCAGCCAAGACGAGGGAGAATATGCAGATACGCAGTATTTT
TRBJ1-2,-,-,TRBV7-2,CASSRSDTYGYTF,TGTGCCAGCAGCCGATCGGACACCTATGGCTACACCTTC
TRBJ1-5,-,-,TRBV7-9,CASSLPGGQPQHF,TGTGCCAGCAGCCTCCCGGGGGGGCAGCCCCAGCATTTT
TRBJ1-2,TRBD1,few,TRBV7-2,CASSLGQGAGASYGYTF,TGTGCCAGCAGCTTAGGACAGGGGGCGGGGGCTAGTTATGGCTACACCTTC
TRBJ1-2,-,-,TRBV6-1,CASSENAGNNYGYTF,TGTGCCAGCAGTGAAAACGCAGGGAATAACTATGGCTACACCTTC
TRBJ2-5,TRBD1,-,TRBV5-1,CASSLDGQAQETQYF,TGCGCCAGCAGCTTGGATGGACAGGCTCAAGAGACCCAGTACTTC
TRBJ2-1,-,few,TRBV5-4,CASSWGGRSGTLYNEQFF,TGTGCCAGCAGCTGGGGGGGCAGAAGCGGGACGCTATACAATGAGCAGTTCTTC
TRBJ1-2,-,few,TRBV28,CATGTADPLGYTF,TGTGCCACCGGGACTGCGGATCCCCTGGGCTACACCTTC
TRBJ2-7,TRBD2,once,TRBV11-2,CASSLLGGRSYEQYF,TGTGCCAGCAGCTTATTAGGCGGGAGGTCCTACGAGCAGTACTTC
TRBJ1-3,TRBD1,-,TRBV5-1,CASSLGDRAGNTIYF,TGCGCCAGCAGCTTGGGGGACAGGGCTGGAAACACCATATATTTT
TRBJ2-2,-,-,TRBV7-3,CASSPGGGELFF,TGTGCCAGCAGCCCCGGCGGCGGGGAGCTGTTTTTT
TRBJ2-1,TRBD2,-,TRBV18,CASSPSGRRGIVNEQFF,TGTGCCAGCTCACCCTCCGGACGGCGGGGGATTGTCAATGAGCAGTTCTTC
TRBJ2-7,-,-,TRBV6-5,CAVLPGNSYEQYF,TGTGCCGTACTACCGGGTAACTCCTACGAGCAGTACTTC
TRBJ2-1,-,-,TRBV7-2,CASSLVLNEQFF,TGTGCCAGCAGCTTAGTATTGAATGAGCAGTTCTTC
TRBJ1-2,-,-,TRBV4-1,CASSQAGIREKDYGYTF,TGCGCCAGCAGCCAAGCGGGGATTCGGGAAAAAGACTATGGCTACACCTTC
TRBJ2-1,-,-,TRBV6-6,CASSYWGEIIDNEQFF,TGTGCCAGCAGTTACTGGGGCGAAATTATAGACAATGAGCAGTTCTTC
TRBJ1-5,-,-,TRBV28,CASGRADQPQHF,TGTGCCAGCGGCAGGGCAGATCAGCCCCAGCATTTT
TRBJ1-1,TRBD1,-,TRBV5-4,CASSLFPLTGGTEAFF,TGTGCCAGCAGCTTGTTCCCCTTGACAGGGGGCACTGAAGCTTTCTTT
TRBJ2-3,TRBD1,-,TRBV30,CACGQGRDTQYF,TGTGCCTGCGGACAGGGAAGGGATACGCAGTATTTT
TRBJ1-2,-,few,TRBV19,CASSIAPGTNYGYTF,TGTGCCAGTAGTATAGCCCCAGGAACGAACTATGGCTACACCTTC
TRBJ1-1,TRBD1,-,TRBV6-5,CASRGQGGTEAFF,TGTGCCAGCCGAGGACAGGGTGGCACTGAAGCTTTCTTT
TRBJ2-3,-,-,TRBV2,CASSAEASTQYF,TGTGCCAGCAGTGCGGAAGCGAGTACGCAGTATTTT
TRBJ1-4,-,-,TRBV4-1,CASSQAPRNEKLFF,TGCGCCAGCAGCCAAGCCCCCAGGAATGAAAAACTGTTTTTT
TRBJ2-4,-,once,TRBV18,CASSPPQGKNIQYF,TGTGCCAGCTCACCACCCCAGGGTAAAAACATTCAGTACTTC
TRBJ2-5,TRBD1,-,TRBV5-1,CASSARGTGGETQYF,TGCGCCAGCAGCGCCCGGGGGACAGGGGGAGAGACCCAGTACTTC
TRBJ1-5,-,-,TRBV28,CASSFRQPQHF,TGTGCCAGCAGTTTTCGTCAGCCCCAGCATTTT
TRBJ2-4,TRBD1,-,TRBV5-1,CASSGGTGGGNIQYF,TGCGCCAGCAGCGGCGGGACAGGGGGCGGGAACATTCAGTACTTC
TRBJ1-5,TRBD1,-,TRBV13,CASSKTGPNQPQHF,TGTGCCAGCTCCAAGACAGGGCCTAATCAGCCCCAGCATTTT
TRBJ1-1,TRBD1,-,TRBV2,CASSEFRGGQGRAFF,TGTGCCAGCAGTGAATTCAGGGGGGGACAGGGGAGAGCTTTCTTT
TRBJ2-7,-,few,TRBV2,CASSGGREYEQYF,TGTGCCAGCAGTGGTGGGCGAGAGTACGAGCAGTACTTC
TRBJ2-2,-,-,TRBV10-3,CAIRTVRGDGELFF,TGTGCCATCAGAACCGTCAGGGGGGACGGGGAGCTGTTTTTT
TRBJ2-1,TRBD2,-,TRBV2,CASRGGPNEQFF,TGTGCCAGCCGGGGAGGGCCCAATGAGCAGTTCTTC
TRBJ1-3,TRBD1,-,TRBV7-2,CASSSSRQGRDTIYF,TGTGCCAGCAGCTCCTCCCGACAGGGTAGGGACACCATATATTTT
TRBJ1-1,-,-,TRBV14,CASSAGGPRWAFF,TGTGCCAGCAGCGCGGGAGGCCCCCGGTGGGCTTTCTTT
TRBJ2-4,-,-,TRBV29-1,CSAGQSSKNIQYF,TGCAGCGCCGGACAATCTTCGAAAAACATTCAGTACTTC
TRBJ2-6,-,-,TRBV4-3,CASSQDPEDSRVSGANVLTF,TGCGCCAGCAGCCAAGATCCAGAGGACAGCAGAGTCTCTGGGGCCAACGTCCTGACTTTC
TRBJ2-2,TRBD2,-,TRBV4-2,CASSQISGGGTGELFF,TGTGCCAGCAGCCAAATCAGCGGGGGGGGCACCGGGGAGCTGTTTTTT
TRBJ1-3,-,-,TRBV13,CASSLGPQGRSGNTIYF,TGTGCCAGCAGCTTAGGCCCACAGGGTCGTTCTGGAAACACCATATATTTT
TRBJ1-5,-,-,TRBV28,CASILRDQPQHF,TGTGCCAGCATTCTGAGGGATCAGCCCCAGCATTTT
TRBJ1-4,TRBD1,-,TRBV25-1,CASSEYPGGLGEKLFF,TGTGCCAGCAGTGAATATCCAGGGGGCTTGGGGGAAAAACTGTTTTTT
TRBJ2-3,-,-,TRBV7-6,CASSLLRQRHGTDTQYF,TGTGCCAGCAGCTTATTGCGTCAGCGGCATGGCACAGATACGCAGTATTTT
TRBJ1-2,-,-,TRBV5-6,CASSLGGRDYGYTF,TGTGCCAGCAGCTTGGGGGGCAGGGACTATGGCTACACCTTC
TRBJ2-3,TRBD2,-,TRBV2,CASNGLAGGSTDTQYF,TGTGCCAGCAACGGACTAGCGGGAGGAAGCACAGATACGCAGTATTTT
TRBJ2-7,TRBD2,-,TRBV9,CASSDTSGPSSYEQYF,TGTGCCAGCAGCGACACTAGCGGACCTTCCTCCTACGAGCAGTACTTC
TRBJ2-1,TRBD1,-,TRBV2,CASSPRDRNYNEQFF,TGTGCCAGCAGTCCGCGGGACAGGAACTACAATGAGCAGTTCTTC
TRBJ2-7,-,-,TRBV6-5,CASSYSPYESSYEQYF,TGTGCCAGCAGTTACTCCCCGTATGAGTCTAGCTACGAGCAGTACTTC
TRBJ2-7,TRBD1,-,TRBV13,CASSRRDRTSYEQYF,TGTGCCAGCAGCCGTCGGGACAGGACGTCCTACGAGCAGTACTTC
TRBJ2-3,-,-,TRBV2,CASSESGTSTDTQYF,TGTGCCAGCAGTGAATCCGGAACCTCGACAGATACGCAATATTTT
TRBJ2-1,TRBD2,-,TRBV7-6,CASSSSRREGSTPTSYNEQFF,TGTGCCAGCAGCTCAAGTAGGCGGGAGGGCTCCACCCCGACGTCCTACAATGAGCAGTTCTTC
TRBJ2-1,TRBD2,-,TRBV5-1,CASSLGASGYSYNEQFF,TGCGCCAGCAGCTTGGGGGCTAGCGGGTACTCCTACAATGAGCAGTTCTTC